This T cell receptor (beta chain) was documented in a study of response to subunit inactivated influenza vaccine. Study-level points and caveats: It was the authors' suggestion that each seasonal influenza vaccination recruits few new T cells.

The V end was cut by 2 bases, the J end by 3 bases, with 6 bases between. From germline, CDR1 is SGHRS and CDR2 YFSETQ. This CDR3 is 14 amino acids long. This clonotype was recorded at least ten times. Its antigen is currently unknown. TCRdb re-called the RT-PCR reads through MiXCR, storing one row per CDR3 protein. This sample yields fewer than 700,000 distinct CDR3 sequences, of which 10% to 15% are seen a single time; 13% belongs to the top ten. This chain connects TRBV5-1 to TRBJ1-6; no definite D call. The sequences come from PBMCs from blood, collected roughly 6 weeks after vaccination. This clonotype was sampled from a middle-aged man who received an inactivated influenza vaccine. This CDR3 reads CASSFGSYNSPLHF. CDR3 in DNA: TGCGCCAGCAGCTTCGGGAGCTATAATTCACCCCTCCACTTT.